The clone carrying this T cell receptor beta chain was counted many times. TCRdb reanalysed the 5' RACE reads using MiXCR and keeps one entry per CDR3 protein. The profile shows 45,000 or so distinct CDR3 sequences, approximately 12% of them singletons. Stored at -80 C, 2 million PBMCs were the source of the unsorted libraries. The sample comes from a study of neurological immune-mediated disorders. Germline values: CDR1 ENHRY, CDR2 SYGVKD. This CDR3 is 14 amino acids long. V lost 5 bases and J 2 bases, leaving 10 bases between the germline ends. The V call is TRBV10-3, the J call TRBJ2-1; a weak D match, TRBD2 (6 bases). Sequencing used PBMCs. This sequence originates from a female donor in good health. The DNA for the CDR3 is TGTGCCATCAGTCGTCGGGGGACCTACAATGAGCAGTTCTTC. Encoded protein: CAISRRGTYNEQFF.